Sequencing of this T cell receptor (beta chain) was carried out in a study of cytomegalovirus exposure and HLA in healthy donors. General observations from the study: The classifier, whose performance was assessed in both the original and validation cohorts, reportedly diagnosed cytomegalovirus status with high specificity and sensitivity.

Use of 60 Vbeta and 13 Jbeta primers characterized the PCR. The method was immunoSEQ multiplex PCR; TCRdb's version includes in-frame clones alone and lacks a portion of them. The sample lists tens of thousands of clones, around 77% occurring once. In regard to this clone: Its antigen is as yet unknown.

Germline CDR1 and CDR2: LGHNT and FRNRAP. The length of the CDR3 is 14 residues. V was cut by 0 bases and J by 6 bases, with 10 bases left in between. The TCR originated in a man aged 25-45 years in good health and CMV-seronegative. This rearrangement joins TRBV12-5 to TRBJ2-3; the D gene is possibly TRBD1 (5 bases). Sequenced input: PBMCs. The CDR3 loop is CASGLVQVADTQYF. The CDR3 coding sequence is TGTGCTAGTGGTTTGGTACAGGTTGCGGATACGCAGTATTTT. Using reference TRBV12-5 and TRBJ2-3 for the parts outside the CDR3, the full variable domain is DARVTQTPRHKVTEMGQEVTMRCQPILGHNTVFWYRQTMMQGLELLAYFRNRAPLDDSGMPKDRFSAEMPDATLATLKIQPSEPRDSAVYFCASGLVQVADTQYFGPGTRLTVL.